The clone carrying this T cell receptor beta chain was recorded many times. By 5'RACE with 10-nucleotide random UMIs, the cDNA was made. TCRdb reanalysed the 5' RACE reads using MiXCR and keeps one entry per CDR3 protein. The data hold 40,000 or so distinct CDR3 sequences, with around 14% observed a single time. CDR1 and CDR2 (germline): SEHNR, FQNEAQ (reference sequence). The CDR3 totals 13 residues. Trimming took off 1 base at V and 4 bases at J, with 7 bases between the two ends. This sample was taken from a study of neurological immune-mediated disorders. This clonotype was obtained from a woman between 45 and 65 years old with HTLV-1-associated myelopathy (HAM/TSP). J is TRBJ1-2 and V is TRBV7-9, with no clear D. Specimen: PBMCs. The CDR3 loop reads CASSLVEVYGYTF. CDR3 DNA sequence: TGTGCCAGCAGCTTAGTCGAGGTCTATGGCTACACCTTC.